These 11 T cell receptor beta chains came from one sample sequenced in a study of shared clonotypes between healthy human individuals (dated by TCRdb to about 2020). The library was prepared using the immunoSEQ multiplex PCR assay. Here the immuneACCESS table is served through TCRdb, limited to in-frame sequences with V and J called. Missing clones are a known gap in these copies; in checked studies unresolved V genes cover under half, and the rest lacks a known reason. The sample records over a million clones, around 76% of which are singletons. The ten largest clonotypes hold roughly 1.4% of the sample. Sequencing was done on a sample of memory CD4+ T cells sorted from blood. What the cell subset or site label conveys for this sample: CD45RA-negative fraction. These receptors all come from a man aged 18 to 30 in good health.

The chain combines TRBV18 with TRBJ2-3, with TRBD2 identical over 10 bases. The CDR3 runs to 16 residues. Germline V gene data show CDR1 as KGHSH and CDR2 as LQKENI. V lost 3 bases to trimming and J lost 3 bases; unmatched junction nucleotides: 6. The CDR3 DNA reads TGTGCCAGCTCACCGATGCCTAGCGGGAGAACAGATACGCAGTATTTT. Residues: CASSPMPSGRTDTQYF.

The chain employs TRBV5-1 and TRBJ2-5; 13 bases are a match to TRBD2. This CDR3 region has 15 residues. J lost 5 bases, V lost 4 bases, and 5 bases had no gene match. In germline, CDR1 is SGHRS, CDR2 YFSETQ. In DNA, the CDR3 is TGCGCCAGCAGCAAGACTAGCGGGGGGAGGGAGACCCAGTACTTC. It encodes CASSKTSGGRETQYF.

This chain uses TRBV5-1 with TRBJ2-6, with D perhaps TRBD2 (5 bases). The CDR3 is 16 amino acids. CDR1 is SGHRS, CDR2 YFSETQ, per germline. Trimming cost V 0 bases and J 2 bases, with 9 bases left between them. The CDR3 loop reads CASSLAGGAGANVLTF. As DNA, the CDR3 is TGCGCCAGCAGCTTGGCCGGAGGTGCTGGGGCCAACGTCCTGACTTTC.

This rearrangement joins TRBV5-5 to TRBJ1-4; 7 bases fit TRBD1. CDR3 size: 18 residues. Trimming removed 2 bases from V and 8 bases from J; junction bases left unmatched: 18. CDR1 is SGHKS and CDR2 is YYEKEE in the germline V gene (reference sequence). CDR3 in DNA: TGTGCCAGCAGCTTTTACTTGGGGGCCGGACAGGTCGGCGAAAAACTGTTTTTT. Translation gives CASSFYLGAGQVGEKLFF.

The V and J genes are TRBV6-1 and TRBJ2-1; a weak D match, TRBD2 (5 bases). V gave up 8 bases and J gave up 0 bases, with 11 bases separating them. The CDR3 consists of 14 residues. Germline V gene lookup returns CDR1 MNHNS and CDR2 SASEGT. CDR3: CASVRRSSYNEQFF. The CDR3 bases are TGTGCCAGCGTACGGAGGAGCTCCTACAATGAGCAGTTCTTC.

The gene calls are TRBV7-2 and TRBJ2-7, with D perhaps TRBD1 (5 bases). V lost 4 bases and J 2 bases, leaving 9 bases between the germline ends. This CDR3 contains 13 residues. Germline V gene data show CDR1 as SGHTA and CDR2 as FQGNSA. The CDR3 region is CASSSTVPYEQYF. The CDR3 region has the DNA TGTGCCAGCAGCTCGACAGTTCCCTACGAGCAGTACTTC. Using reference TRBV7-2 and TRBJ2-7 for the parts outside the CDR3, the full variable domain is GAGVSQSPSNKVTEKGKDVELRCDPISGHTALYWYRQSLGQGLEFLIYFQGNSAPDKSGLPSDRFSAERTGGSVSTLTIQRTQQEDSAVYLCASSSTVPYEQYFGPGTRLTVT.

The chain recombines TRBV4-1 with TRBJ2-2; 11 bases are shared with TRBD1. From germline, CDR1 is MGHRA and CDR2 YSYEKL. V gave up 4 bases and J gave up 2 bases; unmatched junction bases: 3. The CDR3 loop spans 16 amino acids. CDR3 residues: CASSRGTGGNTGELFF. In nucleotides, the CDR3 is TGCGCCAGCAGCCGAGGGACAGGGGGAAACACCGGGGAGCTGTTTTTT.

In this sample, this clone turned up a few times. V is TRBV28 and J is TRBJ1-2; 9 nucleotides agree with TRBD1. The CDR3 spans 11 residues. Germline V CDR1 and CDR2: MDHEN, SYDVKM. The CDR3, as DNA: TGTGCGACAGGGGGGAACTATGGCTACACCTTC. Translated: CATGGNYGYTF.

This chain links TRBV29-1 with TRBJ2-7; D perhaps matches TRBD1 (6 bases). The CDR3 consists of 13 residues. V shed 7 bases and J shed 2 bases, with 15 bases lying between them. The V gene's germline CDR1 is SQVTM and CDR2 ANQGSEA. DNA for the CDR3: TGCAGCGCCCAGGGGTCCTTCACCTACGAGCAGTACTTC. Translating it yields CSAQGSFTYEQYF.

V usage is TRBV13 and J usage is TRBJ2-4; D remains ambiguous. The CDR3 is made up of 16 amino acids. Germline V gene data show CDR1 as PRHDT and CDR2 as FYEKMQ (reference sequence). V lost 1 base and J 3 bases, leaving 13 bases between the germline ends. DNA for the CDR3: TGTGCCAGCAGCTTAGCTGTGGGTGATGTCAAAAACATTCAGTACTTC. It is translated as CASSLAVGDVKNIQYF.

This clone has just one count. The chain is built from TRBV4-3 and TRBJ2-1, with a weak D call TRBD2 (5 bases). This CDR3 spans 14 amino acids. Germline-derived CDR1 and CDR2 are LGHNA and YSLEER. Trimming stripped 1 base from V and 5 bases from J, with 9 bases between. The CDR3 DNA reads as TGCGCCAGCAGCCAAGTGGAGGCTCACAATGAGCAGTTCTTC. Its translation is CASSQVEAHNEQFF.